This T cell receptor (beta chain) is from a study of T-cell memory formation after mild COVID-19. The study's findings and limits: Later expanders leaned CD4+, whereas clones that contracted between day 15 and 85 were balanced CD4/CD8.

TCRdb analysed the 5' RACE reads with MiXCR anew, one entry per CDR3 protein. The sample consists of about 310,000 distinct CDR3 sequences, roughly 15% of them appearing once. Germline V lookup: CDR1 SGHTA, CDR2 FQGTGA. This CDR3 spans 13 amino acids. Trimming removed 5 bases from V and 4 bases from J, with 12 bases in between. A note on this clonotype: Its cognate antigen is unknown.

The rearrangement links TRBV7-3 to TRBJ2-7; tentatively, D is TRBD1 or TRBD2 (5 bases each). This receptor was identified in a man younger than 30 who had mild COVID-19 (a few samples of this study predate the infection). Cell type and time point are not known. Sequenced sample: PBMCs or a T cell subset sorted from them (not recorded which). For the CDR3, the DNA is TGTGCCAGCAGCCCCCGGGACGGTTACGAGCAGTACTTC. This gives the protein CASSPRDGYEQYF.